These 19 T cell receptor beta chains share one sample of origin, sequenced in a study of cytomegalovirus exposure and HLA in healthy donors. The PCR ran on 60 Vbeta and 13 Jbeta primers. Sequencing used immunoSEQ multiplex PCR; TCRdb keeps in-frame clones, though not all of them. The sample has 200,000 or so clones, around 87% seen once; the top ten hold 1.3%. Sequencing input: PBMCs. The source is a man aged 30-40 years in good health and CMV-seronegative.

This chain joins TRBV27 and TRBJ2-2; D gene uncertain. In germline, CDR1 is MNHEY, CDR2 SMNVEV (reference sequence). The CDR3 consists of 15 residues. Trimming left V 6 bases short and J 6 bases short, with 17 bases between. CDR3 residues: CASRRSGWLPGELFF. The CDR3 DNA follows: TGTGCCAGCAGACGGAGTGGGTGGCTCCCCGGGGAGCTGTTTTTT.

Comment on this clone: At one end the junction does not follow the germline gene, possibly because of a read error. The chain combines TRBV7-9 with TRBJ1-2; 7 nucleotides match TRBD1. The CDR3 extends over 16 amino acids. Germline V gives CDR1 SEHNR, CDR2 FQNEAQ (reference sequence). The CDR3 region has the DNA TGTTCCAGCAGCGAAAAATCGACAGGGCCAACCTATGGCTACACCTTC. Translating it yields CSSSEKSTGPTYGYTF.

The V and J genes are TRBV19 and TRBJ2-7; no clear D. Germline V gene sequence: CDR1 LNHDA, CDR2 SQIVND (reference sequence). Trimming removed 5 bases from V and 1 base from J, with 15 bases in between. The CDR3 totals 15 residues. In nucleotides, the CDR3 is TGTGCCAGTAGTCCTAAGTCTCCGTCGTCCTACGAGCAGTACTTC. Translation: CASSPKSPSSYEQYF.

The count of this clone is one. The chain links TRBV30 to TRBJ1-2; TRBD1 agrees at 8 bases. Germline V gene data show CDR1 as GTSNPN and CDR2 as SVGIG (reference sequence). The CDR3 consists of 11 residues. V gave up 2 bases and J gave up 8 bases; unmatched junction bases: 1. The CDR3: CAWSRDRGYTF. CDR3 sequence (DNA): TGTGCCTGGAGTAGGGACAGGGGCTACACCTTC.

As to this clone: In the same sample, other DNA sequences code for this CDR3. The chain's CDR3 is CASSVGQGANQPQHF. In DNA form, the CDR3 reads TGTGCCAGCAGCGTAGGACAGGGGGCCAATCAGCCCCAGCATTTT. This chain joins TRBV9 and TRBJ1-5; 10 bases map to TRBD1. V lost 0 bases and J lost 3; bases outside the gene matches: 0. The V gene's germline CDR1 is SGDLS and CDR2 YYNGEE. The CDR3 covers 15 residues.

The sample holds a few counts of this clone. V is TRBV27 and J is TRBJ2-3, with D possibly matching TRBD2 (6 bases). CDR1 is MNHEY, CDR2 SMNVEV, per germline (reference sequence). The V end lost 3 bases, the J end lost 0 bases, and 19 bases lay between the germline ends. This CDR3 contains 18 residues. The CDR3 nucleotides read TGTGCCAGCAGTTTTAGGAAGCGGGCAGCTTTTAGCACAGATACGCAGTATTTT. It translates to CASSFRKRAAFSTDTQYF.

The chain couples TRBV18 to TRBJ2-2; no reliable D call. V shed 3 bases and J shed 3 bases, with 20 bases lying between them. Germline CDR1 and CDR2: KGHSH and LQKENI. The CDR3 has 18 amino acids. The CDR3 spells CASSPDWYSQRYTGELFF. CDR3 DNA: TGTGCCAGCTCACCTGACTGGTATTCCCAGAGATACACCGGGGAGCTGTTTTTT.

This clone was counted between two and nine times. The chain employs TRBV28 and TRBJ1-4; D is undetermined. The CDR3 extends over 14 amino acids. Per germline, CDR1 MDHEN and CDR2 SYDVKM. V dropped 4 bases and J dropped 3 bases, with 9 bases sitting between them. The CDR3 DNA reads TGTGCCAGCAGTTCACCAGAAGCTAATGAAAAACTGTTTTTT. Amino acid sequence: CASSSPEANEKLFF.

The rearrangement uses TRBV4-2 and TRBJ2-1; tentative D call: TRBD1 (6 bases). Per germline, CDR1 LGHNA and CDR2 YNFKEQ. The CDR3 sequence is 13 residues long. Trimming removed 0 bases at V and 10 bases at J, with 10 bases between. The CDR3 coding sequence is TGTGCCAGCAGCCAAGAGGGACACGCAGAGCAGTTCTTC. This codes for CASSQEGHAEQFF.

This chain connects TRBV6-5 to TRBJ1-1, with 8 bases matching TRBD1. The V and J ends lost 5 bases and 11 bases, in that order; junction bases with no gene match: 13. From germline, CDR1 is MNHEY and CDR2 SVGAGI. The CDR3 runs 14 residues. The CDR3 sequence is CASSAGPAGGRAFF. The CDR3 DNA is TGTGCCAGCAGTGCGGGACCGGCAGGGGGCCGGGCTTTCTTT.

The rearrangement uses TRBV10-1 and TRBJ2-1; 10 bases fit TRBD2. The CDR3 has 15 residues. V lost 3 bases, J lost 5 bases, and 4 bases stayed unmatched. Per germline, CDR1 WNHNN and CDR2 SYGVQD (reference sequence). The CDR3 nucleotides are TGCGCCAGCAGTGAACGGCTAGCGGGGGACAATGAGCAGTTCTTC. Residues: CASSERLAGDNEQFF.

V is TRBV30 and J is TRBJ2-1, with 10 bases lining up with TRBD2. The CDR3 has 13 residues. The V gene end was trimmed by 3 bases and the J gene end by 6 bases; junction bases not matched to a gene: 2. In germline, CDR1 is GTSNPN, CDR2 SVGIG (reference sequence). CDR3 sequence (DNA): TGTGCCTGGAGGTTAGCGGGAGGCAATGAGCAGTTCTTC. Translating it yields CAWRLAGGNEQFF.

J is TRBJ2-1 and V is TRBV16, with 10 nucleotides matching TRBD2. This CDR3 is built from 15 residues. The V gene end was trimmed by 4 bases and the J gene end by 6 bases; junction bases not matched to a gene: 6. CDR1 is KGHSY, CDR2 FQNENV, per germline. The CDR3 is CASSLSGGAFNEQFF. The DNA of the CDR3 is TGTGCCAGCAGCCTCAGCGGGGGGGCTTTCAATGAGCAGTTCTTC.

The J gene is TRBJ2-2, the V gene TRBV5-4; 13 bases are shared with TRBD2. V was clipped by 2 bases and J by 7 bases; unmatched bases: 17. CDR3 length: 20 amino acids. CDR1 and CDR2 from the germline V gene are SGHNT and YYREEE (reference sequence). The chain's CDR3 is CASSFRRTAGLAGAGGELFF. CDR3 nucleotide sequence: TGTGCCAGCAGCTTTCGGCGGACAGCAGGACTAGCGGGAGCGGGCGGGGAGCTGTTTTTT.

This sequence joins TRBV28 and TRBJ1-5; maybe TRBD1 (5 bases). The CDR3 has 20 residues. The V gene lost 5 bases and the J gene lost 2 bases, with 28 bases spanning the gap. In germline, CDR1 is MDHEN, CDR2 SYDVKM. The CDR3 is CASSTPISWSQGEGNQPQHF. The CDR3 DNA follows: TGTGCCAGCAGTACCCCGATATCGTGGAGTCAGGGTGAAGGCAATCAGCCCCAGCATTTT.

The rearrangement joins TRBV11-2 to TRBJ2-7, with 12 bases matching TRBD2. Germline V gene data show CDR1 as SGHAT and CDR2 as FQNNGV. Unmatched junction bases numbered 4, after V lost 2 bases and J lost 2 bases. This CDR3 is built from 16 residues. The CDR3 reads CASSLYGLAGTYEQYF. As DNA, the CDR3 is TGTGCCAGCAGCTTATACGGACTAGCGGGAACCTACGAGCAGTACTTC.

J is TRBJ2-7 and V is TRBV19; TRBD1 agrees at 7 bases. The CDR3 spans 13 residues. Germline CDR1 and CDR2: LNHDA and SQIVND (reference sequence). The J segment lost 3 bases and the V segment lost 3 bases, leaving 2 bases of the junction unmatched. The CDR3 region has the DNA TGTGCCAGTAGTATGGGACAGATCTACGAGCAGTACTTC. Translation gives CASSMGQIYEQYF.

CDR3 sequence (DNA): TGTGCCACCACGGATTCGGGGGGCCCTAATGAAAAACTGTTTTTT. The encoded protein is CATTDSGGPNEKLFF. V usage is TRBV6-6 and J usage is TRBJ1-4; maybe TRBD1 (6 bases). V lost 10 bases to trimming and J lost 3 bases, with 18 bases between them. The CDR3 extends over 15 amino acids. From germline, CDR1 is MNHNY and CDR2 SVGAGI (reference sequence).

This chain joins TRBV2 and TRBJ1-1; D is undetermined. Trimming removed 6 bases at V and 0 bases at J, with 8 bases between. Germline V gives CDR1 SNHLY, CDR2 FYNNEI. The CDR3 runs to 13 residues. CDR3 coding DNA: TGTGCCAGCAGACAGACACTGAACACTGAAGCTTTCTTT. Protein: CASRQTLNTEAFF.